This T cell receptor (beta chain) derives from a study of OX40 agonist ivuxolimab in advanced cancers. About the study: Patients in dose escalation had liver, melanoma, kidney or head and neck cancers. Points from the study as a whole: With doses of 0.1 to 3.0 mg/kg, CD4+ and CD8+ blood T cells had undergone clonal expansion by week 6. Normalized T-cell clonal expansion was also low in some nonresponders. Among T cells, CD8+ cells averaged more expanded clones than CD4+ cells.

The count of this clone is one. The antigen remains unidentified. V lost 3 bases and J 0 bases, leaving 12 bases between the germline ends. CDR3 length: 16 amino acids. Germline V gives CDR1 SNHLY, CDR2 FYNNEI. Method: immunoSEQ multiplex PCR; TCRdb's copy keeps in-frame clones and lacks some. Of around 63,000 clones in the sample, about 88% were seen once. The sample consisted of CD4+ or CD8+ T cells sorted from blood, taken in a trial of the OX40 agonist ivuxolimab. The TCR comes from an adult with an advanced solid tumor such as melanoma, head and neck, liver or kidney cancer. The chain has TRBV2 and TRBJ1-3; D gene unclear. DNA of the CDR3: TGTGCCAGCAGTGATGGCGGCAGGCGCTCTGGAAACACCATATATTTT. Its translation is CASSDGGRRSGNTIYF.